These 14 T cell receptor beta chains originate from one sample sequenced in a study of T cell repertoires in cytomegalovirus infection (dated by TCRdb to between 2019 and 2020). Reads for this sample came from an Illumina HiSeq 1500. The public sequencing data were trimmed at Q25 with fastp and processed into clonotypes with MiXCR by TCRdb, which kept only in-frame beta chains. Identical CDR3 protein sequences are pooled into one entry, listed with their most common genes and DNA. The sample table contains some 400,000 distinct CDR3 sequences; only one count was recorded for roughly 31% of them. Roughly an eighth of the sample belongs to the ten largest clones. Specimen: PBMCs. The receptor set was obtained from a human donor in good health (CMV status not recorded). Some clones in this sample may be carry-over from other donors' samples.

Comments on this clonotype: A read error is possible here, since a much larger clone lies one base away. The chain uses TRBV7-6 and TRBJ2-5, with a possible D match to TRBD2 (5 bases). Germline lookup yields CDR1 SGHVS and CDR2 FNYEAQ. The CDR3 consists of 15 residues. As DNA, the CDR3 is TGTGCTAGCAGCTTGGGTGGAGGAGTACAAGAGCCCCAGTACTTC. This sequence encodes CASSLGGGVQEPQYF.

The chain combines TRBV5-4 with TRBJ2-1, with 14 nucleotides matching TRBD2. The V gene's germline CDR1 is SGHNT and CDR2 YYREEE (reference sequence). The junction had 5 bases not matched to a gene; V was cut back by 3 bases and J by 9 bases. There are 15 residues in the CDR3. The CDR3 is CASSSTSGGAVEQFF. Written as DNA, the CDR3 is TGTGCCAGCAGCTCGACTAGCGGGGGGGCGGTTGAGCAGTTCTTC.

This clonotype was counted ten times or more. The chain couples TRBV12-3 or TRBV12-4 to TRBJ1-5; TRBD1 agrees at 8 bases. J gave up 5 bases and V 5 bases, and 2 bases lay outside the gene matches. This CDR3 has 13 residues. CDR3 sequence reads: CASSPTGDQPQHF. The CDR3 DNA follows: TGTGCCAGCAGTCCGACAGGGGATCAGCCCCAGCATTTT.

The chain employs TRBV24-1 and TRBJ2-3; D is unresolved. Germline V gives CDR1 KGHDR, CDR2 SFDVKD. The CDR3 consists of 11 residues. The ends were cut back, 5 bases at V and 3 bases at J, with 2 bases in the middle. The CDR3 bases are TGTGCCACCAGTGGGACAGATACGCAGTATTTT. It specifies CATSGTDTQYF.

The table lists this clonotype with many counts. The genes are TRBV6-1 and TRBJ1-2, with D unresolved. Trimming removed 3 bases from V and 3 bases from J, with 11 bases in between. Germline V CDR1 and CDR2: MNHNS, SASEGT. CDR3 size: 14 residues. The CDR3 spells CASSEPVTHYGYTF. The CDR3 coding sequence is TGTGCCAGCAGTGAGCCCGTCACGCACTATGGCTACACCTTC.

Notes on this clonotype: Being one base from a much bigger clone, this may be a read error. The J gene is TRBJ1-5, the V gene TRBV27; TRBD1 aligns across 7 bases. The CDR3 is made up of 16 amino acids. CDR1 is MNHEY, CDR2 SMNVEV, per germline (reference sequence). The CDR3 here is CASSTRQGGSNKPQHF. CDR3 coding DNA: TGTGCCAGCAGCACTCGACAGGGCGGTAGCAATAAGCCCCAGCATTTT.

The V gene is TRBV10-3, the J gene TRBJ2-1; 11 bases agree with TRBD2. This CDR3 has 15 amino acids. Germline CDR1 and CDR2: ENHRY and SYGVKD. The ends lost 3 bases at V and 9 bases at J; junction bases unmatched: 7. Here the CDR3 DNA reads TGTGCCATCAGTGATACTAGCGGGGGTGGCGGTGAGCAGTTCTTC. This sequence encodes CAISDTSGGGGEQFF.

The J gene is TRBJ2-6, the V gene TRBV15; no clear D gene. Germline loops: CDR1 LNHNV, CDR2 YYDKDF (reference sequence). This CDR3 is 16 amino acids long. Trimming left V 0 bases short and J 0 bases short, with 6 bases between. The CDR3 DNA follows: TGTGCCACCAGCAGAGATCGAAGCTCTGGGGCCAACGTCCTGACTTTC. Protein: CATSRDRSSGANVLTF.

This clonotype was counted only a few times. The rearrangement joins TRBV29-1 to TRBJ2-1; D is undetermined. Per the germline V gene, CDR1 is SQVTM and CDR2 is ANQGSEA. The V gene lost 5 bases and the J gene lost 0 bases, with 11 bases spanning the gap. This CDR3 comprises 14 residues. The CDR3 DNA sequence: TGCAGCGTTCCTTACCCGAGCTCCTACAATGAGCAGTTCTTC. Translated, it gives CSVPYPSSYNEQFF.

The chain joins TRBV7-2 to TRBJ1-2; 10 bases are a match to TRBD1. V lost 8 bases and J lost 9; bases outside the gene matches: 18. This CDR3 has 16 amino acids. CDR1 and CDR2 (germline): SGHTA, FQGNSA. CDR3 DNA: TGTGCCAGCGCCCTCCGCCAAGGGACAGGGGATCGGTGCTACACCTTC. Encoded protein: CASALRQGTGDRCYTF.

This clonotype was counted only a few times. The chain couples TRBV27 to TRBJ1-6; TRBD1 might be the D (6 bases). The CDR3 extends over 15 amino acids. Germline CDR1 MNHEY, CDR2 SMNVEV (reference sequence). Trimming stripped 6 bases from V and 7 bases from J, with 16 bases between. CDR3 amino acids: CASSPRAGVNSPLHF. The CDR3, as DNA: TGTGCCAGCAGCCCCCGGGCAGGGGTGAATTCACCCCTCCACTTT.

Only a few counts were recorded for this clonotype. The V gene is TRBV11-2, the J gene TRBJ2-7; 11 nucleotides match TRBD1. Germline CDR1 reads SGHAT; CDR2 reads FQNNGV. This CDR3 is built from 15 residues. V was pared by 3 bases and J by 2 bases, with 3 bases of the junction left unmatched. CDR3 sequence: CASSFGQGATYEQYF. In nucleotides, the CDR3 is TGTGCCAGCAGCTTTGGACAGGGGGCAACCTACGAGCAGTACTTC.

Of note for this clonotype: A much larger clone sits a single nucleotide away, making a read error possible. The V call is TRBV7-8, the J call TRBJ2-1; 7 bases line up with TRBD2. This CDR3 is built from 13 residues. CDR1 and CDR2 (germline): SGHVS, FQNEAQ. The CDR3 DNA sequence: TGTGCCAGCAGCTTAATCGCGGGGGTTGCGGGGATCTTC. Amino acid sequence: CASSLIAGVAGIF.

On this clonotype: The junction departs from germline at one end; a sequencing error may be responsible. The rearrangement joins TRBV11-2 to TRBJ1-1, with TRBD1 identical over 8 bases. Germline V CDR1 and CDR2: SGHAT, FQNNGV. The CDR3 loop spans 12 amino acids. This CDR3 reads CSSSLDRGEAFF. The CDR3 DNA is TGTTCCAGCAGCTTAGACAGGGGTGAAGCTTTCTTT. Using reference TRBV11-2 and TRBJ1-1 for the parts outside the CDR3, the full variable domain is EAGVAQSPRYKIIEKRQSVAFWCNPISGHATLYWYQQILGQGPKLLIQFQNNGVVDDSQLPKDRFSAERLKGVDSTLKIQPAKLEDSAVYLCSSSLDRGEAFFGQGTRLTVV.